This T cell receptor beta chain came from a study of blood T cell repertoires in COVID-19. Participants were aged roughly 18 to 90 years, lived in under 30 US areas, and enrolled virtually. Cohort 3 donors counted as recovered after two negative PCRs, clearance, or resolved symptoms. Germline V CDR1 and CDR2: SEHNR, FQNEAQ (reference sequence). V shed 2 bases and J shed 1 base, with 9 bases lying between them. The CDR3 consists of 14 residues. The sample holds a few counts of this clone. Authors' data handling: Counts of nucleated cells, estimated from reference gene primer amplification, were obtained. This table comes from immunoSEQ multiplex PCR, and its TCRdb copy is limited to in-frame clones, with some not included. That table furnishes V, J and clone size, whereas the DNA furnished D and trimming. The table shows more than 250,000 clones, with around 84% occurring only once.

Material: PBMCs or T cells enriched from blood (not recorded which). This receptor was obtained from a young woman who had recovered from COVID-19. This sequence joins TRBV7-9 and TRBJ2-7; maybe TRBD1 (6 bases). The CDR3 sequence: CASSLQGQSYEQYF. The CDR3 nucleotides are TGTGCCAGCAGCTTACAGGGGCAATCCTACGAGCAGTACTTC.